These T cell receptor beta chains were read from a single sample in a study of shared clonotypes between healthy human individuals. TCRdb keeps only in-frame clones here, not all; method: immunoSEQ multiplex PCR. The sample has about 2.5 million clones, around 90% seen once. The material sequenced was naive CD4+ T cells from PBMCs. These receptors were obtained from a man aged 18 to 29 in good health. Some clones in this sample may be carry-over from other donors' samples. Both conserved end residues are part of each CDR3. Each record gives: V gene, clone size, J gene, D gene, CDR3 protein, CDR3 DNA. A D gene is named only where the DNA matches it firmly. Expanded clones get a size class; other rows say once, few or many, or leave the size out.

v_call: TRBV7-9; clone_size: -; j_call: TRBJ2-4; d_call: -; cdr3_aa: CAIEGLAFRAKNIQYF; cdr3_nt: TGTGCCATCGAGGGTCTAGCGTTCAGGGCCAAAAACATTCAGTACTTC
v_call: TRBV14; clone_size: few; j_call: TRBJ1-5; d_call: -; cdr3_aa: CASSSTGNQPQHF; cdr3_nt: TGTGCCAGCAGCTCAACCGGCAATCAGCCCCAGCATTTT
v_call: TRBV18; clone_size: -; j_call: TRBJ2-7; d_call: -; cdr3_aa: CASSPPGPSYEQYF; cdr3_nt: TGTGCCAGCTCACCTCCGGGCCCCTCCTACGAGCAGTACTTC
v_call: TRBV6-6; clone_size: -; j_call: TRBJ1-2; d_call: -; cdr3_aa: CASGQLYGYTF; cdr3_nt: TGTGCCAGCGGACAGCTCTATGGCTACACCTTC
v_call: TRBV5-1; clone_size: -; j_call: TRBJ2-7; d_call: -; cdr3_aa: CSSRAGLKYEQYF; cdr3_nt: TGCTCCTCCAGGGCTGGGCTGAAGTACGAGCAGTACTTC
v_call: TRBV5-1; clone_size: -; j_call: TRBJ2-1; d_call: TRBD2; cdr3_aa: CASSSGTSGSNEQFF; cdr3_nt: TGCGCCAGCAGCTCTGGGACTAGCGGGAGCAATGAGCAGTTCTTC
v_call: TRBV7-3; clone_size: -; j_call: TRBJ1-1; d_call: -; cdr3_aa: CASSKGFGTEAFF; cdr3_nt: TGTGCCAGCAGCAAGGGGTTCGGCACTGAAGCTTTCTTT
v_call: TRBV10-3; clone_size: -; j_call: TRBJ2-3; d_call: -; cdr3_aa: CAISVGGDRAPTDTQYF; cdr3_nt: TGTGCCATCAGTGTGGGAGGAGACAGGGCCCCTACAGATACGCAGTATTTT
v_call: TRBV18; clone_size: -; j_call: TRBJ2-1; d_call: TRBD2; cdr3_aa: CASSPGTSAQNEQFF; cdr3_nt: TGTGCCAGCTCGCCCGGGACTAGCGCCCAGAATGAGCAGTTCTTC
v_call: TRBV27; clone_size: -; j_call: TRBJ1-2; d_call: TRBD1; cdr3_aa: CASSLLGQENGYTF; cdr3_nt: TGTGCCAGCAGTTTACTGGGACAGGAGAATGGCTACACCTTC
v_call: TRBV5-1; clone_size: -; j_call: TRBJ1-5; d_call: -; cdr3_aa: CASSLGTAEYQPQHF; cdr3_nt: TGCGCCAGCAGCTTGGGAACGGCAGAATATCAGCCCCAGCATTTT
v_call: TRBV5-1; clone_size: -; j_call: TRBJ2-3; d_call: TRBD2; cdr3_aa: CASSLGAGGSTDTQYF; cdr3_nt: TGCGCCAGCAGCTTGGGCGCGGGAGGGAGCACAGATACGCAGTATTTT
v_call: TRBV10-3; clone_size: -; j_call: TRBJ1-1; d_call: TRBD1; cdr3_aa: CAISGGQERVRDTEAFF; cdr3_nt: TGTGCCATCAGTGGGGGACAGGAAAGGGTAAGGGACACTGAAGCTTTCTTT
v_call: TRBV30; clone_size: -; j_call: TRBJ2-7; d_call: TRBD1; cdr3_aa: CAWSRAGGSYEQYF; cdr3_nt: TGTGCCTGGAGTCGGGCAGGGGGCTCCTACGAGCAGTACTTC
v_call: TRBV6-1; clone_size: -; j_call: TRBJ2-6; d_call: -; cdr3_aa: CASKPGFEANVLTF; cdr3_nt: TGTGCCAGCAAGCCGGGGTTTGAGGCCAACGTCCTGACTTTC
v_call: TRBV18; clone_size: -; j_call: TRBJ2-5; d_call: TRBD2; cdr3_aa: CASSPPLSLAGSETQYF; cdr3_nt: TGTGCCAGCTCACCACCGCTTAGCCTAGCGGGCTCAGAGACCCAGTACTTC
v_call: TRBV5-1; clone_size: -; j_call: TRBJ2-3; d_call: -; cdr3_aa: CASSFFSFGDTQYF; cdr3_nt: TGCGCCAGCAGCTTTTTCAGTTTTGGAGATACGCAGTATTTT